One and the same sample provided the 14 T cell receptor beta chains below, sequenced in a study of T cell responses to AZD1222 COVID-19 vaccine. Here immunoSEQ multiplex PCR was the method, and the copy in TCRdb shows in-frame clones only, minus some. The sample lists 200,000 or so clones; approximately 93% were seen once. Sequences were derived from peripheral blood, sampled 28 days after the second AZD1222 dose. Receptors were obtained from an adult who received the AZD1222 COVID-19 vaccine.

This chain uses TRBV5-1 with TRBJ1-2, with TRBD1 matching 12 bases. This CDR3 has 14 residues. Trimming cost V 3 bases and J 6 bases; bases outside gene matches: 3. Germline lookup yields CDR1 SGHRS and CDR2 YFSETQ. CDR3 residues: CASSSGTGGDGYTF. CDR3 DNA: TGCGCCAGCAGCTCAGGGACAGGGGGCGATGGCTACACCTTC.

The V and J genes are TRBV19 and TRBJ1-1; D remains ambiguous. Trimming shortened V by 1 base and J by 3 bases, and 9 bases separated the two germline ends. The CDR3 spans 14 residues. The germline V gene has CDR1 LNHDA and CDR2 SQIVND (reference sequence). Here the CDR3 reads CASSIALGYTEAFF. CDR3 nucleotides: TGTGCCAGTAGTATAGCGTTGGGGTACACTGAAGCTTTCTTT. Drawing the rest from reference TRBV19 and TRBJ1-1, the complete variable domain is DGGITQSPKYLFRKEGQNVTLSCEQNLNHDAMYWYRQDPGQGLRLIYYSQIVNDFQKGDIAEGYSVSREKKESFPLTVTSAQKNPTAFYLCASSIALGYTEAFFGQGTRLTVV.

V usage is TRBV9 and J usage is TRBJ2-1; D may be TRBD2 (7 bases). CDR3 length: 19 residues. Germline CDR1 and CDR2: SGDLS and YYNGEE. Trimming removed 0 bases from V and 0 bases from J, with 19 bases in between. CDR3 in amino acids: CASSVATRRGRSSYNEQFF. The CDR3 coding sequence is TGTGCCAGCAGCGTAGCTACCCGGCGGGGGCGTAGCTCCTACAATGAGCAGTTCTTC.

The chain combines TRBV14 with TRBJ1-1; D call uncertain. The CDR3 is 14 residues long. CDR1 is SGHDN, CDR2 FVKESK, per germline. The V end lost 2 bases, the J end lost 1 base, and 8 bases lay between the germline ends. The CDR3 loop reads CASSQTGGNTEAFF. CDR3 DNA sequence: TGTGCCAGCAGCCAAACGGGCGGGAACACTGAAGCTTTCTTT.

The chain carries TRBV27 and TRBJ1-5, with a weak D call TRBD1 (5 bases). CDR3 length equals 18 residues. Trimming removed 2 bases at V and 4 bases at J, with 21 bases between. Germline V gene lookup returns CDR1 MNHEY and CDR2 SMNVEV (reference sequence). CDR3 DNA sequence: TGTGCCAGCAGTTTAGTCGGGGGGGTGGGCCGAATGAATCAGCCCCAGCATTTT. It translates to CASSLVGGVGRMNQPQHF.

The chain employs TRBV6-6 and TRBJ1-1; 11 bases fit TRBD1. V dropped 5 bases and J dropped 1; count of bases not matched to a gene: 12. The CDR3 has 18 residues. Looked up from germline, CDR1 is MNHNY and CDR2 is SVGAGI (reference sequence). This CDR3 reads CASSPIRGQGASNTEAFF. Here the CDR3 DNA reads TGTGCCAGCAGTCCGATTAGAGGACAGGGGGCCTCGAACACTGAAGCTTTCTTT.

V gene TRBV3-1 (or the pseudogene TRBV3-2) combines with J gene TRBJ1-1; 7 bases align to TRBD1. Germline V gene data show CDR1 as LGHDT and CDR2 as YNNKEL (reference sequence). There are 14 residues in the CDR3. With V trimmed by 5 bases and J by 2 bases, 5 bases remained unmatched. The CDR3 region is CASSAYRGNTEAFF. The DNA of the CDR3 is TGTGCCAGCAGCGCATACAGGGGAAACACTGAAGCTTTCTTT.

The chain employs TRBV14 and TRBJ1-2; tentative D call: TRBD1 (5 bases). Trimming cost V 0 bases and J 2 bases, with 22 bases left between them. CDR3 length equals 19 residues. Germline V gene sequence: CDR1 SGHDN, CDR2 FVKESK. The CDR3, as DNA: TGTGCCAGCAGCCAAGATCTGGGGCGCCCTTGGGATTCGAACTATGGCTACACCTTC. Translation: CASSQDLGRPWDSNYGYTF.

The chain couples TRBV11-2 to TRBJ1-6, with 7 positions matching TRBD1. Trimming at V came to 5 bases and at J to 4 bases, leaving 5 bases not matched to a gene. CDR3 length equals 15 residues. CDR1 and CDR2 (germline): SGHAT, FQNNGV. The CDR3 DNA follows: TGTGCCAGCAGCCTCAGACAGGGTTATAATTCACCCCTCCACTTT. This sequence encodes CASSLRQGYNSPLHF.

V gene TRBV19 combines with J gene TRBJ2-6; no clear D gene. The CDR3 is made up of 15 amino acids. Trimming stripped 5 bases from V and 1 base from J, with 9 bases between. Germline V gene data show CDR1 as LNHDA and CDR2 as SQIVND (reference sequence). This chain's CDR3 is CASSFPESGANVLTF. CDR3 sequence (DNA): TGTGCCAGTAGTTTCCCGGAATCTGGGGCCAACGTCCTGACTTTC.

The chain combines TRBV2 with TRBJ1-5; no firm D call. Germline V gene lookup returns CDR1 SNHLY and CDR2 FYNNEI. V shed 6 bases and J shed 2 bases, with 14 bases lying between them. This CDR3 comprises 15 residues. For the CDR3, the DNA is TGTGCCAGCAGCCGAGGATCCATCGGCAATCAGCCCCAGCATTTT. Its translation is CASSRGSIGNQPQHF.

The genes are TRBV4-2 and TRBJ2-1; 14 bases map to TRBD2. Germline V lookup: CDR1 LGHNA, CDR2 YNFKEQ. V lost 0 bases, J lost 7 bases, and 11 bases stayed unmatched. The CDR3 length is 19 residues. CDR3 coding DNA: TGTGCCAGCAGCCAAGAAGAGACTAGCGGGGGGGGACCGACGAATGAGCAGTTCTTC. It specifies CASSQEETSGGGPTNEQFF.

The V gene is TRBV24-1, the J gene TRBJ1-1, with 8 bases lining up with TRBD1. The CDR3 is 17 residues long. The germline V gene has CDR1 KGHDR and CDR2 SFDVKD. Germline trimming cut 4 bases from V and 1 base from J; bases unmatched to any gene: 10. Here the CDR3 reads CATSESGGNEGNTEAFF. The DNA of the CDR3 is TGTGCCACCAGTGAATCAGGGGGCAACGAGGGGAACACTGAAGCTTTCTTT.

J is TRBJ2-5 and V is TRBV12-1; the table's TRBD2 call for D was not verified on the DNA. TRBV12-1 is classified as a pseudogene. The CDR3 is 16 residues long. The CDR3 reads CASSFPRLGSRETQYF. The CDR3 DNA reads TGTGCCAGCAGCTTTCCCCGATTAGGGAGCAGGGAGACCCAGTACTTC.